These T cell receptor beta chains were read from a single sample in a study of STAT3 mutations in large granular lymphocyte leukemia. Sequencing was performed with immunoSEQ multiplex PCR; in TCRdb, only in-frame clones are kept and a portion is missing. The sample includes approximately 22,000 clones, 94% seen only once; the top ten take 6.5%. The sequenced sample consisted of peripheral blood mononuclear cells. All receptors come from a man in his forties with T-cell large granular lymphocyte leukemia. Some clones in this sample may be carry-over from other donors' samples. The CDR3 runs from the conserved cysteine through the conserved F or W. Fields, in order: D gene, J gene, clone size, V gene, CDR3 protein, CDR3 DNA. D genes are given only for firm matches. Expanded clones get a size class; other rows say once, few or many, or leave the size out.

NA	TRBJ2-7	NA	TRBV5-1	CASSLEGAEQYF	TGCGCCAGCAGCTTGGAAGGGGCCGAGCAGTACTTC
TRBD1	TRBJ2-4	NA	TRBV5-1	CASSATGGNAKNIQYF	TGCGCCAGCAGCGCCACAGGGGGGAACGCCAAAAACATTCAGTACTTC
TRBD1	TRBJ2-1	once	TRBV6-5	CASSSRTGGMDEQFF	TGTGCCAGCAGTTCTCGGACAGGGGGTATGGATGAGCAGTTCTTC
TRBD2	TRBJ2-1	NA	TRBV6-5	CASRRRAGGDNEQFF	TGTGCCAGCAGGAGGAGGGCGGGGGGGGACAATGAGCAGTTCTTC
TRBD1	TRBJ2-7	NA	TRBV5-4	CASSWGQGDYEQYF	TGTGCCAGCAGCTGGGGACAGGGGGACTACGAGCAGTACTTC
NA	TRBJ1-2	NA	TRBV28	CASSSGAYGYTF	TGTGCCAGCAGTTCTGGGGCCTATGGCTACACCTTC
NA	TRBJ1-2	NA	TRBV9	CASSALEVGYTF	TGTGCCAGCAGCGCCCTCGAAGTCGGCTACACCTTC
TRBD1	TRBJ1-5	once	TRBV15	CATSRRTGPAQPQHF	TGTGCCACCAGCAGAAGGACAGGGCCAGCTCAGCCCCAGCATTTT
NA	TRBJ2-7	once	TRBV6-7	CASSRHPRAYEQYF	TGTGCCAGCAGTCGACACCCGCGAGCCTACGAGCAGTACTTC
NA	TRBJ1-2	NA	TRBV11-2	CASAQGINYGYTF	TGTGCCAGCGCCCAGGGAATAAACTATGGCTACACCTTC
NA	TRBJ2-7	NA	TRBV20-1	CSGGASYEQYF	TGCAGTGGGGGGGCCTCCTACGAGCAGTACTTC
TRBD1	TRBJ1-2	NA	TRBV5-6	CASSLLTGHGYTF	TGTGCCAGCAGCTTACTGACAGGGCATGGCTACACCTTC
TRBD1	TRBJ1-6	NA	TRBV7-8	CASSNPQDRSSYNSPLHF	TGTGCCAGCAGCAATCCCCAGGACAGGAGCTCCTATAATTCACCCCTCCACTTT
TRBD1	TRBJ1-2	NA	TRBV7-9	CASSLGLTGDGYTF	TGTGCCAGCAGCTTAGGACTGACAGGGGATGGCTACACCTTC
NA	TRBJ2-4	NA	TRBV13	CASQLKGVNIQYF	TGTGCCAGCCAACTCAAGGGGGTAAACATTCAGTACTTC
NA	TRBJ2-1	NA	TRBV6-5	CASSSEALGNEQFF	TGTGCCAGCAGTTCTGAGGCTTTGGGGAATGAGCAGTTCTTC
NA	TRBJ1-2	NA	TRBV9	CASSVSGGFYGYTF	TGTGCCAGCAGCGTTAGTGGGGGATTCTATGGCTACACCTTC
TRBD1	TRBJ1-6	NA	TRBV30	CAWSVTIRTGRNSPLHF	TGTGCCTGGAGTGTCACGATTCGGACAGGGAGGAATTCACCCCTCCACTTT
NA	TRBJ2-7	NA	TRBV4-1	CASSQDPLQGEQYF	TGCGCCAGCAGCCAAGATCCCCTCCAGGGCGAGCAGTACTTC
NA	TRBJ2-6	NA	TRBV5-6	CASSPGDIPSSGANVLTF	TGTGCCAGCAGCCCCGGGGACATACCCAGCTCTGGGGCCAACGTCCTGACTTTC
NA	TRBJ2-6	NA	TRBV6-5	CASSYQQYTGANVLTF	TGTGCCAGCAGTTACCAGCAGTATACCGGGGCCAACGTCCTGACTTTC
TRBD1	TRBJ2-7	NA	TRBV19	CASSLQRPWIGTGAYEQYF	TGTGCCAGTAGTTTGCAAAGACCGTGGATCGGGACAGGGGCCTACGAGCAGTACTTC
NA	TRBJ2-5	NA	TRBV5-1	CASSLTTASQETQYF	TGCGCCAGCAGCTTAACGACAGCATCTCAAGAGACCCAGTACTTC
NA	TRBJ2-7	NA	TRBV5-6	CASSLWTDWTDSYEQYF	TGTGCCAGCAGCTTGTGGACTGACTGGACGGACTCCTACGAGCAGTACTTC
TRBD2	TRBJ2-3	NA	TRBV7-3	CASSLRLAGDSDTQYF	TGTGCCAGCAGCTTACGACTAGCGGGGGACTCAGATACGCAGTATTTT
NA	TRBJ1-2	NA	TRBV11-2	CASSLGYRQDYGYTF	TGTGCCAGCAGCTTAGGATACAGGCAAGACTATGGCTACACCTTC
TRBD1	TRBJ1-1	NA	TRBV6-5	CASTPGTGTTEAFF	TGTGCCAGCACCCCCGGGACAGGGACGACTGAAGCTTTCTTT
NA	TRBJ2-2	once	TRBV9	CASSVVKDSSNTGELFF	TGTGCCAGCAGCGTAGTAAAGGACTCTTCGAACACCGGGGAGCTGTTTTTT
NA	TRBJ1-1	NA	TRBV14	CASSLGPGTEAFF	TGTGCCAGCAGCCTAGGGCCGGGCACTGAAGCTTTCTTT
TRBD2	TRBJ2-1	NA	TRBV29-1	CSVTGGSIYNEQFF	TGCAGCGTCACCGGGGGGTCCATATACAATGAGCAGTTCTTC
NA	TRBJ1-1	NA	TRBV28	CASLRDPRENTEAFF	TGTGCCAGCCTCCGGGACCCCCGCGAGAACACTGAAGCTTTCTTT
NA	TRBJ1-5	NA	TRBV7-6	CASSSSPNQPQHF	TGTGCCAGCAGCTCCTCGCCGAATCAGCCCCAGCATTTT
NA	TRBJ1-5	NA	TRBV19	CASSIGGGGSNQPQHF	TGTGCCAGTAGTATAGGCGGGGGAGGGAGCAATCAGCCCCAGCATTTT
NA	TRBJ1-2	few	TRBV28	CASSLHTDRGGYTF	TGTGCCAGCAGTCTCCACACAGACCGCGGTGGCTACACCTTC
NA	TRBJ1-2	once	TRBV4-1	CASSQDRGNYGYTF	TGCGCCAGCAGCCAAGATCGGGGGAACTATGGCTACACCTTC
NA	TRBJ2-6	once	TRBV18	CASSPLNSGANVLTF	TGTGCCAGCTCACCACTGAACTCTGGGGCCAACGTCCTGACTTTC
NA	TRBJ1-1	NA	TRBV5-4	CASSSQGMNTEAFF	TGTGCCAGCAGCTCCCAGGGGATGAACACTGAAGCTTTCTTT
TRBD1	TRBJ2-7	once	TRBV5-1	CASSIGTDPTYEQYF	TGCGCCAGCAGCATCGGGACAGACCCTACCTACGAGCAGTACTTC
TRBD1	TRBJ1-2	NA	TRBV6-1	CASRKQGLDYGYTF	TGTGCCAGCAGAAAACAGGGGCTCGACTATGGCTACACCTTC
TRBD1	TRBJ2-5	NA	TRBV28	CASRRQGAPETQYF	TGTGCCAGCAGGCGACAGGGGGCGCCGGAGACCCAGTACTTC
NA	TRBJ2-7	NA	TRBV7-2	CASSLAEDYYEQYF	TGTGCCAGCAGCTTAGCTGAAGACTATTACGAGCAGTACTTC
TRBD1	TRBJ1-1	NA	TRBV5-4	CASSLWDRKNTEAFF	TGTGCCAGCAGCTTGTGGGACAGGAAGAACACTGAAGCTTTCTTT
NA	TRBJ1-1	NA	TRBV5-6	CASSSEVSLNTEAFF	TGTGCCAGCAGCTCGGAAGTAAGCCTGAACACTGAAGCTTTCTTT
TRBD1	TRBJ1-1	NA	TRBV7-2	CASSIQQGATEAFF	TGTGCCAGCAGCATCCAACAGGGGGCCACTGAAGCTTTCTTT